This is a list of T cell receptor beta chains from one sample in a study of T cell responses to AZD1222 COVID-19 vaccine. TCRdb keeps only in-frame clones here, not all; method: immunoSEQ multiplex PCR. The sample includes some 150,000 clones, roughly nine tenths of them seen just once. The specimen was peripheral blood, collected on day 0 of AZD1222 vaccination. These receptors were collected from an adult in good health. The CDR3 runs from the conserved cysteine through the conserved F or W. The D gene is left open where the match is weak. Size is omitted from some rows. Given values are once, few, many or a class for expanded clones.

>NA|NA|TRBJ2-7|TRBV6-5
TGTGCCAGCAGTTCAGGGGAGGGCTCCTACGAGCAGTACTTC
CASSSGEGSYEQYF
>NA|NA|TRBJ1-3|TRBV4-2
TGTGCCAGCAGCCAAGATTCGAGCAGGGGTTCTGGAAACACCATATATTTT
CASSQDSSRGSGNTIYF
>NA|NA|TRBJ2-1|TRBV19
TGTGCCAGTAGTATGTGGGGGGACAATGAGCAGTTCTTC
CASSMWGDNEQFF
>once|TRBD1|TRBJ2-1|TRBV11-3
TGTGCCAGCAGCCGAGGGGGCGGAACCCAGGCGTACAATGAGCAGTTCTTC
CASSRGGGTQAYNEQFF
>few|NA|TRBJ1-2|TRBV5-1
TGCGCCAGCAACTTGGAGGGGAAAGGCTACACCTTC
CASNLEGKGYTF
>NA|TRBD1|TRBJ1-1|TRBV4-2
TGTGCCAGCAGCGAATACGGGACAGGGAGCAGGACTGAAGCTTTCTTT
CASSEYGTGSRTEAFF
>few|NA|TRBJ1-2|TRBV2
TGTGCCAGCAGTGATTGGGAGGGGTCCGATGGCTACACCTTC
CASSDWEGSDGYTF
>NA|TRBD1|TRBJ1-2|TRBV2
TGTGCCAGCAGTGAGAGAAGATCGACAGGGGCTATAGGCTACACCTTC
CASSERRSTGAIGYTF
>NA|NA|TRBJ2-3|TRBV9
TGTGCCAGCAGCCCCACAAGCACAGATACGCAGTATTTT
CASSPTSTDTQYF
>NA|NA|TRBJ1-2|TRBV6-5
TGTGCCAGCAGTCCTGCAAAGGGACTCTACTATGGCTACACCTTC
CASSPAKGLYYGYTF
>NA|NA|TRBJ2-2|TRBV12-3/TRBV12-4
TGTGCCAGCAGTTGGGGGGCCTTTCGGAAGCTGTTTTTT
CASSWGAFRKLFF
>once|NA|TRBJ1-2|TRBV9
TGTGCCAGCAGCGACCCCGGGACTGTAAACTATGGCTACACCTTC
CASSDPGTVNYGYTF
>NA|NA|TRBJ2-2|TRBV2
TGTGCCAGCAGAGTAGATTCGGCCACCGGGGAGCTGTTTTTT
CASRVDSATGELFF
>NA|TRBD1|TRBJ2-7|TRBV6-2/TRBV6-3
TGTGCCAGCAGTTTCGGACAGGGCCCCTACGAGCAGTACTTC
CASSFGQGPYEQYF
>NA|TRBD1|TRBJ2-1|TRBV7-2
TGTGCCAGCAGCCTACGGACAGGGGGTCACGCTGAGCAGTTCTTC
CASSLRTGGHAEQFF
>NA|NA|TRBJ2-3|TRBV28
TGTGCCAGCAGTTTAACTGAGGATACGCAGTATTTT
CASSLTEDTQYF
>NA|NA|TRBJ2-2|TRBV19
TGTGCCAGTAGTATAGAAATCGGCCCCGGCGGGGAGCTGTTTTTT
CASSIEIGPGGELFF
>once|TRBD1|TRBJ2-2|TRBV11-2
TGTGCCAGCAGCCCAGGCCAGGGGGCCATCGGGGAGCTGTTTTTT
CASSPGQGAIGELFF
>NA|NA|TRBJ2-2|TRBV6-5
TGTGCCAGCAGTCGGGGGCTGGGGGTGACCGGGGAGCTGTTTTTT
CASSRGLGVTGELFF
>NA|TRBD2|TRBJ2-2|TRBV5-4
TGTGCCAGCAGCGGGGGACTAGCGGGGAACCTGAACACCGGGGAGCTGTTTTTT
CASSGGLAGNLNTGELFF
>NA|NA|TRBJ1-2|TRBV3-1/TRBV3-2
TGTGCCAGCAGCCAACTGTTGTCTGCGACAGCGGGTTCTAACTATGGCTACACCTTC
CASSQLLSATAGSNYGYTF